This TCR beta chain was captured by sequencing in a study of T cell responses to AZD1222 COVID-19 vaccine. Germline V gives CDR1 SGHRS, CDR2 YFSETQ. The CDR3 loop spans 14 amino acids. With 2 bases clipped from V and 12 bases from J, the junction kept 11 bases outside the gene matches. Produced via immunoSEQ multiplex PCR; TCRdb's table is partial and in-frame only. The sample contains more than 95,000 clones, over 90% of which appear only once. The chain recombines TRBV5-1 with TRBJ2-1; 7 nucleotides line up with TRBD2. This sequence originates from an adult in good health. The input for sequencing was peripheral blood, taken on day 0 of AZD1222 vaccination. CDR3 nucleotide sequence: TGCGCCAGCAGCTTCCAAGCGGGGACGCTTTCGCAGTTCTTC. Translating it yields CASSFQAGTLSQFF.